One sample yielded the 10 T cell receptor beta chains listed below, sequenced in a study of blood T cell repertoires in COVID-19. Using immunoSEQ multiplex PCR, the repertoire was profiled, and TCRdb retains in-frame clones only, with some absent. The table records over 200,000 clones, 80% to 90% of them present only once. The sequenced material came from peripheral blood. Receptors originate from a man aged 50 to 60 with COVID-19, enrolled during active disease.

J is TRBJ1-1 and V is TRBV18, with 7 bases lining up with TRBD1. Germline V gene sequence: CDR1 KGHSH, CDR2 LQKENI. This CDR3 spans 12 amino acids. Trimming removed 4 bases from V and 6 bases from J; junction bases left unmatched: 2. CDR3 coding DNA: TGTGCCAGCTCACAGACAGGGTCTGAAGCTTTCTTT. Translated, it gives CASSQTGSEAFF.

The genes are TRBV5-4 and TRBJ1-5; D uncertain. V dropped 0 bases and J dropped 8 bases, with 9 bases sitting between them. Per the germline V gene, CDR1 is SGHNT and CDR2 is YYREEE (reference sequence). CDR3 length: 13 residues. The CDR3, as DNA: TGTGCCAGCAGCTTGGATCCCTCGGAGCCCCAGCATTTT. Translated: CASSLDPSEPQHF. Supplemented by reference TRBV5-4 and TRBJ1-5, the full variable domain reads ETGVTQSPTHLIKTRGQQVTLRCSSQSGHNTVSWYQQALGQGPQFIFQYYREEENGRGNFPPRFSGLQFPNYSSELNVNALELDDSALYLCASSLDPSEPQHFGDGTRLSIL.

In its sample, this clone was seen once. J is TRBJ2-2 and V is TRBV24-1, with TRBD2 as a possible D gene (6 bases). CDR3 length equals 15 residues. CDR1 is KGHDR, CDR2 SFDVKD, per germline. V was shortened by 4 bases and J by 6 bases, with 14 bases between the two germline ends. CDR3 protein: CATSDSRGSAGELFF. In DNA form, the CDR3 reads TGTGCCACCAGTGACTCCCGGGGGTCGGCCGGGGAGCTGTTTTTT.

V usage is TRBV2 and J usage is TRBJ1-1; D may be TRBD1 (6 bases). Trimming took off 6 bases at V and 8 bases at J, with 22 bases between the two ends. CDR3 length: 15 residues. Germline CDR1 is SNHLY and CDR2 is FYNNEI. DNA for the CDR3: TGTGCCAGCAGCGTCAGCCTAAGTGGGGGCCGGGAAGCTTTCTTT. The encoded protein is CASSVSLSGGREAFF.

The chain has TRBV12-3 or TRBV12-4 and TRBJ2-7, with a tentative D call TRBD2 (6 bases). V gave up 2 bases and J gave up 7 bases, with 9 bases separating them. This CDR3 contains 12 residues. In DNA, the CDR3 is TGTGCCAGCAGTTTATGGGGGGAAGAGCAGTACTTC. Its protein product is CASSLWGEEQYF.

The rearrangement joins TRBV7-9 to TRBJ2-1; tentatively, D is TRBD2 (6 bases). Germline V gene sequence: CDR1 SEHNR, CDR2 FQNEAQ (reference sequence). V was cut by 2 bases and J by 0 bases, with 11 bases left in between. The CDR3 loop spans 16 amino acids. CDR3 sequence (DNA): TGTGCCAGCAGCTTATTTAGCGGAGGCTCCTACAATGAGCAGTTCTTC. Translation: CASSLFSGGSYNEQFF. Full variable domain (remainder filled in from reference TRBV7-9 and TRBJ2-1): DTGVSQNPRHKITKRGQNVTFRCDPISEHNRLYWYRQTLGQGPEFLTYFQNEAQLEKSRLLSDRFSAERPKGSFSTLEIQRTEQGDSAMYLCASSLFSGGSYNEQFFGPGTRLTVL.

The chain is built from TRBV9 and TRBJ2-1; 11 bases align to TRBD2. V was pared by 4 bases and J by 2 bases, with 5 bases of the junction left unmatched. Germline V gives CDR1 SGDLS, CDR2 YYNGEE. The CDR3 is 16 residues long. The chain's CDR3 is CASSTLAGGTYNEQFF. The CDR3 DNA reads TGTGCCAGCAGCACTCTAGCGGGGGGCACCTACAATGAGCAGTTCTTC.

The V and J genes are TRBV9 and TRBJ1-3, with TRBD1 as a possible D gene (6 bases). The CDR3 has 19 residues. V was shortened by 0 bases and J by 2 bases, with 21 bases between the two germline ends. Looked up from germline, CDR1 is SGDLS and CDR2 is YYNGEE. The CDR3 nucleotides read TGTGCCAGCAGCGTAGGAGGCCCTCCGGGGGGCGCGACTGGAAACACCATATATTTT. Protein: CASSVGGPPGGATGNTIYF.

V is TRBV5-5 and J is TRBJ1-2; maybe TRBD1 (5 bases). Germline lookup yields CDR1 SGHKS and CDR2 YYEKEE (reference sequence). Between the trimmed V and J ends, which lost 3 bases and 4 bases, there was a span of 19 bases. This CDR3 is built from 16 residues. This CDR3 is CASSSQQVPLTYGYTF. The DNA of the CDR3 is TGTGCCAGCAGCTCACAACAGGTCCCCTTGACCTATGGCTACACCTTC.

This rearrangement joins TRBV7-9 to TRBJ1-2, with TRBD1 matching 7 bases. CDR1 SEHNR and CDR2 FQNEAQ come from the germline V gene (reference sequence). Trimming at V came to 0 bases and at J to 7 bases, leaving 5 bases not matched to a gene. CDR3 size: 14 residues. The CDR3 spells CASSLATGWVGYTF. CDR3 DNA sequence: TGTGCCAGCAGCTTAGCGACAGGGTGGGTTGGCTACACCTTC.